This TCR beta chain came from a study of blood T cell repertoires in COVID-19. Background on the study: Specimens from acute and convalescent COVID-19 originated in the United States, Italy and Spain.

The CDR3 sequence is 16 residues long. Trimming removed 5 bases from V and 6 bases from J; junction bases left unmatched: 13. CDR1 and CDR2 from the germline V gene are SGHRS and YFSETQ. The authors' processing: Estimation of nucleated cell counts was performed using reference gene primer amplification. TCRdb's copy holds only in-frame clones and misses some; the assay was immunoSEQ multiplex PCR. The DNA gave D and trimming, while V, J and clone size come from that table. The sample shows 100,000 to 150,000 clones, approximately 90% of them seen only once. Input material: peripheral blood. The sequence derives from a man aged 55 to 70 with COVID-19, enrolled during active disease. The chain is built from TRBV5-1 and TRBJ2-1, with TRBD1 identical over 8 bases. The CDR3 is CASRKETGGLGNEQFF. The CDR3 nucleotides are TGCGCCAGCAGAAAGGAAACAGGGGGACTCGGCAATGAGCAGTTCTTC.